Each of the 23 T cell receptor beta chains below was sequenced from the same sample in a study of T cell clusters in autoimmune cytopenias. One tube held mixed TRB-A and TRB-B primer pools for touch-down PCR. Reprocessing the multiplex PCR reads, TCRdb reports a single entry for every CDR3 protein and omits DNA. The table for this sample gives about 2,700 distinct CDR3 sequences. TRB amplification used 200 to 250 ng of peripheral blood genomic DNA. Sequences were obtained from peripheral blood. Receptors originate from a human donor with an autoimmune cytopenia, with autoimmune hepatitis or in good health (not recorded which).

This clonotype shows up as medium-sized by frequency. V gene TRBV30 combines with J gene TRBJ2-3. Germline lookup yields CDR1 GTSNPN and CDR2 SVGIG (reference sequence). The CDR3 extends over 13 amino acids. The CDR3 reads CAWSQAPLDTQYF.

This clonotype is deemed medium-sized by its frequency. The rearrangement joins TRBV7-2 to TRBJ2-7; the TRBD1 assignment by TCRdb is unverifiable without DNA. This CDR3 contains 16 residues. Germline V gene data show CDR1 as SGHTA and CDR2 as FQGNSA. The CDR3 spells CASSAAVGRGRNEQYF.

This clonotype registers medium-sized by frequency. The CDR3 here is CAWSPRDRDTGELFF. V is TRBV30 and J is TRBJ2-2; TCRdb selects TRBD1, and the lack of DNA leaves this call unchecked. Per germline, CDR1 GTSNPN and CDR2 SVGIG (reference sequence). This CDR3 is 15 amino acids long.

V and J are TRBV10-1 and TRBJ2-7. Germline V gene lookup returns CDR1 WNHNN and CDR2 SYGVQD (reference sequence). The CDR3 covers 13 residues. The CDR3 region is CASSETRSYEQYF.

This clonotype ranks as medium-sized (0.01 to 0.1%) in terms of frequency. The chain joins TRBV5-1 to TRBJ2-5; TCRdb picks TRBD2, but there is no DNA to check that call. The germline gives CDR1 SGHRS, CDR2 YFSETQ. This CDR3 comprises 16 residues. CDR3 protein: CASSLIPLAAAGAQYF.

The chain carries TRBV7-2 and TRBJ1-1. The length of the CDR3 is 13 residues. The V gene's germline CDR1 is SGHTA and CDR2 FQGNSA. CDR3 in amino acids: CASSLGVLTEAFF.

This clonotype is called medium-sized based on its frequency. The rearrangement uses TRBV15 and TRBJ2-2; absent DNA, TCRdb's TRBD1 call cannot be checked. The CDR3 is 18 residues long. Germline V lookup: CDR1 LNHNV, CDR2 YYDKDF (reference sequence). CDR3 in amino acids: CATSRDWWTGGATGELFF.

This chain links TRBV20-1 with TRBJ2-7. Per germline, CDR1 DFQATT and CDR2 SNEGSKA (reference sequence). This CDR3 contains 14 residues. CDR3 amino acids: CSATTKEYYYEQYF.

According to its frequency, this clonotype is medium-sized. The chain links TRBV18 to TRBJ2-3; the TCRdb call, TRBD2, lacks DNA for checking. There are 13 residues in the CDR3. The germline gives CDR1 KGHSH, CDR2 LQKENI. The CDR3 region is CASSPGDSDTQYF.

The genes are TRBV11-2 and TRBJ2-1; the TCRdb D gene call, TRBD2, has no DNA to confirm it. CDR3 length equals 14 residues. The germline V gene encodes CDR1 SGHAT and CDR2 FQNNGV. The CDR3 loop reads CASSLGGRIPEQFF.

Judged by frequency, this clonotype is medium-sized (0.01 to 0.1%). The chain links TRBV12-3 or TRBV12-4 to TRBJ1-2; TCRdb picks TRBD1, but there is no DNA to check that call. This CDR3 is 15 amino acids long. This CDR3 is CASSFWTGKKEGYTF.

The chain carries TRBV20-1 and TRBJ1-2. This CDR3 is 13 amino acids long. Germline V gene lookup returns CDR1 DFQATT and CDR2 SNEGSKA (reference sequence). The CDR3 reads CSATDIVTYGYTF.

This clonotype is medium-sized by frequency. The genes are TRBV27 and TRBJ2-1; with no DNA, the TCRdb D assignment of TRBD2 cannot be verified. Germline loops: CDR1 MNHEY, CDR2 SMNVEV (reference sequence). This CDR3 contains 17 residues. Here the CDR3 reads CASSRLAGGSSYNEQFF.

This clonotype is identified as medium-sized from frequency. The chain links TRBV27 to TRBJ2-7; TCRdb returns TRBD1, unconfirmable since there is no DNA. The CDR3 has 12 residues. From germline, CDR1 is MNHEY and CDR2 SMNVEV (reference sequence). The CDR3 sequence is CASSFGGYEQYF.

This clonotype registers medium-sized by frequency. The chain links TRBV5-5 to TRBJ2-2; TCRdb proposes TRBD1, but this gene call is untestable without DNA. Germline V gives CDR1 SGHKS, CDR2 YYEKEE (reference sequence). This CDR3 contains 16 residues. CDR3 amino acids: CASSFTDREGVRELFF.

Measured by frequency, this clonotype is medium-sized. The V and J genes are TRBV4-3 and TRBJ2-7. The germline CDR1 and CDR2 sequences are LGHNA and YSLEER. The CDR3 totals 16 residues. This CDR3 reads CASSPHKDRETYEQYF.

This clonotype is identified as large from frequency. CDR3 in amino acids: CSAVRRNTGELFF. This sequence joins TRBV29-1 and TRBJ2-2. Germline CDR1 SQVTM, CDR2 ANQGSEA. This CDR3 is 13 amino acids long.

This chain connects TRBV7-9 to TRBJ2-7; the D call of TRBD1 rests on TCRdb alone, since no DNA is present to check it. CDR3 length: 16 residues. CDR1 is SEHNR and CDR2 is FQNEAQ in the germline V gene (reference sequence). The CDR3 protein is CASSIPHRARKYEQYF.

Its frequency marks this clonotype as medium-sized. The chain combines TRBV15 with TRBJ1-4. CDR3 length: 14 residues. Germline CDR1 LNHNV, CDR2 YYDKDF (reference sequence). The CDR3 reads CATSRGQSNEKLFF. Full variable domain (rest looked up from reference TRBV15 and TRBJ1-4): DAMVIQNPRYQVTQFGKPVTLSCSQTLNHNVMYWYQQKSSQAPKLLFHYYDKDFNNEADTPDNFQSRRPNTSFCFLDIRSPGLGDTAMYLCATSRGQSNEKLFFGSGTQLSVL.

CDR3 sequence reads: CASSGPHEQYF. This chain uses TRBV28 with TRBJ2-7. Per the germline V gene, CDR1 is MDHEN and CDR2 is SYDVKM. The length of the CDR3 is 11 residues.

This clonotype registers medium-sized by frequency. This CDR3 is CASSLLNGGIETQYF. The chain recombines TRBV5-5 with TRBJ2-5; TCRdb returns TRBD1, unconfirmable since there is no DNA. The CDR3 spans 15 residues. Germline loops: CDR1 SGHKS, CDR2 YYEKEE (reference sequence). The full variable domain, in which reference TRBV5-5 and TRBJ2-5 provide the parts outside the CDR3, is DAGVTQSPTHLIKTRGQQVTLRCSPISGHKSVSWYQQVLGQGPQFIFQYYEKEERGRGNFPDRFSARQFPNYSSELNVNALLLGDSALYLCASSLLNGGIETQYFGPGTRLLVL.

This clonotype shows up as medium-sized (0.01 to 0.1%) by frequency. The chain is built from TRBV18 and TRBJ2-4. This CDR3 region has 15 residues. Germline CDR1 is KGHSH and CDR2 is LQKENI. This CDR3 is CASSPTIAAKNIQYF.

The gene calls are TRBV5-1 and TRBJ2-7; lacking DNA, the TRBD1 call made by TCRdb goes unchecked. Germline loops: CDR1 SGHRS, CDR2 YFSETQ. This CDR3 contains 15 residues. CDR3 region: CASSAGQGPTYEQYF.